The sequence of this T cell receptor (beta chain) was determined in a study of OX40 agonist ivuxolimab in advanced cancers. Turning to the study itself: Clinicians treated patients with ivuxolimab, an agonistic anti-OX40 (CD134) antibody. Study-level points and caveats: Clones of CD4+ and CD8+ blood T cells grew by week 6 at doses of 0.1 to 3.0 mg/kg.

TCRdb's copy holds only in-frame clones and misses some; the assay was immunoSEQ multiplex PCR. The profile covers some 69,000 clones, with around 90% appearing a single time and less than 0.6% taken by the ten largest. Concerning this clone itself: Its antigen is currently unknown.

Germline V gives CDR1 SGHTA, CDR2 FQGNSA. The CDR3 sequence is 17 residues long. The J segment lost 4 bases and the V segment lost 3 bases, leaving 9 bases of the junction unmatched. The sequenced sample was CD4+ or CD8+ T cells sorted from blood, obtained in a trial of the OX40 agonist ivuxolimab. The genes are TRBV7-2 and TRBJ2-3, with 11 bases lining up with TRBD2. The source is an adult with an advanced solid tumor such as melanoma, head and neck, liver or kidney cancer. The CDR3 nucleotides read TGTGCCAGCAGCTTGTGGGCCACTAGCGGGAGTTCAGATACGCAGTATTTT. This sequence encodes CASSLWATSGSSDTQYF. The entire variable domain, with the rest obtained from reference TRBV7-2 and TRBJ2-3, is as follows: GAGVSQSPSNKVTEKGKDVELRCDPISGHTALYWYRQSLGQGLEFLIYFQGNSAPDKSGLPSDRFSAERTGGSVSTLTIQRTQQEDSAVYLCASSLWATSGSSDTQYFGPGTRLTVL.